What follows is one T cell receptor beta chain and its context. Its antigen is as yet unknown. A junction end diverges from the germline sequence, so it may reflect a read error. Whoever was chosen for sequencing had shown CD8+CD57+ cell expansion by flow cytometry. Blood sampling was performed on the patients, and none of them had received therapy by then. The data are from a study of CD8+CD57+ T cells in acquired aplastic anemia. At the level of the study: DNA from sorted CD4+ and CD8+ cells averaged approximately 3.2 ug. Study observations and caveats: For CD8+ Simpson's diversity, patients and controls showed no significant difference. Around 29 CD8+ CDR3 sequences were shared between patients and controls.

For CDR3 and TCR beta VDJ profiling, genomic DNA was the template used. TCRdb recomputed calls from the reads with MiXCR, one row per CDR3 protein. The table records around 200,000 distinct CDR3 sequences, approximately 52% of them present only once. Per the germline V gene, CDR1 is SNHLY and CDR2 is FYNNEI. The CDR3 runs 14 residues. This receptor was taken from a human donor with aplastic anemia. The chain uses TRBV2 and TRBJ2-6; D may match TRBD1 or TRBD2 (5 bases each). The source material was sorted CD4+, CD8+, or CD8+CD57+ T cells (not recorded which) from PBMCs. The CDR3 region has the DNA TGTGCCAACAGAAGGGACGCCGGGGCCAACGTCCCGACTTTC. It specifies CANRRDAGANVPTF.